Listed below are T cell receptor beta chains from one sample, sequenced in a study of T cell responses to AZD1222 COVID-19 vaccine. Here immunoSEQ multiplex PCR was the method, and the copy in TCRdb shows in-frame clones only, minus some. The sample has about 140,000 clones, around 90% seen once. The sample in question was peripheral blood, obtained 28 days after the second AZD1222 dose. The receptor source for this set is an adult who received the AZD1222 COVID-19 vaccine. The CDR3 runs from the conserved cysteine through the conserved F or W. The D gene is left open where the match is weak. Clone sizes are given selectively: once, few, many, or a class where the clone is expanded.

V	D	size	J	CDR3	DNA
TRBV7-2	-	-	TRBJ1-5	CASSLRWGLGNQPQHF	TGTGCCAGCAGCCTCCGGTGGGGCTTGGGGAATCAGCCCCAGCATTTT
TRBV7-2	-	-	TRBJ2-1	CASSPSLAESSYNEQFF	TGTGCCAGCAGCCCGTCCCTGGCGGAGAGCTCCTACAATGAGCAGTTCTTC
TRBV27	TRBD1	-	TRBJ2-7	CASSLSHRGPSYEQYF	TGTGCCAGCAGTTTATCCCACAGGGGGCCCTCCTACGAGCAGTACTTC
TRBV7-8	TRBD1	-	TRBJ2-7	CASSRGQGMEEQYF	TGTGCCAGCAGTCGGGGACAGGGGATGGAGGAGCAGTACTTC
TRBV28	-	-	TRBJ2-6	CASNPDARSGANVLTF	TGTGCCAGCAACCCGGACGCCCGCTCTGGGGCCAACGTCCTGACTTTC
TRBV9	TRBD1	-	TRBJ1-2	CASSGGTGPRKGYTF	TGTGCCAGCAGCGGGGGGACAGGTCCCCGGAAGGGCTACACCTTC
TRBV4-3	TRBD1	-	TRBJ2-1	CASSPDRGPPGNEQFF	TGCGCCAGCAGCCCGGACAGGGGGCCTCCCGGCAATGAGCAGTTCTTC
TRBV19	-	-	TRBJ1-5	CASSISRGSNQPQHF	TGTGCCAGTAGTATATCAAGGGGAAGCAATCAGCCCCAGCATTTT
TRBV7-2	-	-	TRBJ2-7	CASSSLGGAQGEQYF	TGTGCCAGCAGCTCCCTAGGCGGGGCTCAAGGCGAGCAGTACTTC
TRBV7-3	-	-	TRBJ2-1	CASSFLTGRYNEQFF	TGTGCCAGCAGCTTCCTCACGGGAAGGTACAATGAGCAGTTCTTC
TRBV3-1/TRBV3-2	-	-	TRBJ2-2	CASSQQPLYRVDRTGELFF	TGTGCCAGCAGCCAACAGCCCTTGTACAGGGTGGATCGCACCGGGGAGCTGTTTTTT
TRBV19	-	-	TRBJ2-1	CASSTGVSYNEQFF	TGTGCCAGCTCCACGGGCGTTTCCTACAATGAGCAGTTCTTC
TRBV2	-	once	TRBJ1-3	CAILRSSGNTIYF	TGTGCCATACTCAGGAGCTCTGGAAACACCATATATTTT
TRBV7-2	TRBD1	-	TRBJ1-2	CASSLRQGAHYTF	TGTGCCAGCAGCTTAAGGCAGGGGGCACACTACACCTTC
TRBV7-9	-	-	TRBJ1-1	CASRGPLGEWNTEAFF	TGTGCCAGCAGGGGACCTCTCGGGGAGTGGAACACTGAAGCTTTCTTT
TRBV7-2	-	-	TRBJ1-2	CASTSVSYGYTF	TGTGCCAGCACCTCTGTGTCCTATGGCTACACCTTC
TRBV7-9	-	-	TRBJ2-7	CASSLGGNYEQYF	TGTGCCAGCAGCTTGGGCGGGAACTACGAGCAGTACTTC
TRBV10-1	-	-	TRBJ2-1	CASSPAGDSPPSYNEQFF	TGCGCCAGCAGTCCCGCGGGGGACAGTCCGCCCTCCTACAATGAGCAGTTCTTC
TRBV5-1	-	once	TRBJ1-1	CASSLDGMNTEAFF	TGCGCCAGCAGCTTGGACGGGATGAACACTGAAGCTTTCTTT
TRBV7-2	-	few	TRBJ2-3	CASRAGVGNTDTQYF	TGTGCCAGCAGGGCCGGGGTCGGGAACACAGATACGCAGTATTTT
TRBV5-5	TRBD2	-	TRBJ2-1	CASSPAGGAYNEQFF	TGTGCCAGCAGCCCAGCGGGGGGCGCATACAATGAGCAGTTCTTC
TRBV28	TRBD1	-	TRBJ1-5	CASSLLRDSHYSNQPQHF	TGTGCCAGCAGCCTCTTAAGGGACAGCCACTATAGCAATCAGCCCCAGCATTTT
TRBV4-3	-	-	TRBJ2-3	CASSQESRRSTDTQYF	TGCGCCAGCAGCCAAGAGTCCAGGAGAAGCACAGATACGCAGTATTTT
TRBV29-1	-	-	TRBJ1-2	CSVEDNNGDGYTF	TGCAGCGTTGAAGACAATAACGGGGATGGCTACACCTTC
TRBV7-2	TRBD2	-	TRBJ2-1	CASSLEGSGRGQFF	TGTGCCAGCAGCTTAGAGGGTAGCGGGAGGGGGCAGTTCTTC
TRBV7-3	TRBD2	-	TRBJ2-2	CASSLSAGYTGELFF	TGTGCCAGCAGCTTATCAGCGGGATACACCGGGGAGCTGTTTTTT
TRBV7-2	TRBD2	-	TRBJ2-1	CASSTAFGGGNEQFF	TGTGCCAGCAGCACTGCCTTTGGCGGGGGCAATGAGCAGTTCTTC
TRBV9	-	-	TRBJ2-1	CASSGRPGYDEQFF	TGTGCCAGCAGCGGTCGACCGGGGTACGATGAGCAGTTCTTC
TRBV7-9	TRBD1	-	TRBJ2-5	CASRTGGRSETQYF	TGTGCCAGCCGGACAGGGGGCCGCTCGGAGACCCAGTACTTC
TRBV5-6	-	-	TRBJ1-5	CASSFQVSNQPQHF	TGTGCCAGCAGTTTCCAGGTGAGCAATCAGCCCCAGCATTTT
TRBV13	TRBD1	-	TRBJ1-4	CASSPGTGYAKKLFF	TGTGCCAGCAGCCCCGGGACAGGGTACGCAAAAAAACTGTTTTTT
TRBV6-5	-	-	TRBJ1-1	CASRPGGGFYTEAFF	TGTGCCAGCAGACCAGGCGGGGGGTTTTACACTGAAGCTTTCTTT